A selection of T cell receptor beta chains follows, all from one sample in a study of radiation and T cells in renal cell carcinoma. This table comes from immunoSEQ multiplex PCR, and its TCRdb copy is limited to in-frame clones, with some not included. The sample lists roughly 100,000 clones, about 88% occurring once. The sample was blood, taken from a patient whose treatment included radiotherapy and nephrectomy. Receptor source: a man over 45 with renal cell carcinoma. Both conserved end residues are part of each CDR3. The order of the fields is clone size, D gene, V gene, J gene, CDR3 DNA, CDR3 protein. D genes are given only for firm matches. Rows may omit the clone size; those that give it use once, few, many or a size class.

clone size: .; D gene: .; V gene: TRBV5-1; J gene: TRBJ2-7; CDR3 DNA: TGCGCCAGCAGCTTTGAAGGTCGGGCTTTAGGCGAGCAGTACTTC; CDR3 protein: CASSFEGRALGEQYF
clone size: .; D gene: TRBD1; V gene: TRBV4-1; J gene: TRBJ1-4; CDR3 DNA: TGCGCCAGCAGGAACCGGGACAGGGATGAAAAACTGTTTTTT; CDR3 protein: CASRNRDRDEKLFF
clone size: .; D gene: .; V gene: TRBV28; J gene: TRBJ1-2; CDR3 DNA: TGTGCCAGCACCCTTCGGGGGACGTATGGCTACACCTTC; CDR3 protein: CASTLRGTYGYTF
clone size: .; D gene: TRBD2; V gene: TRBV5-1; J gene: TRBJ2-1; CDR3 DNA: TGCGCCAGTTCGAGCGGGATTAACAATGAGCAGTTCTTC; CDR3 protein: CASSSGINNEQFF
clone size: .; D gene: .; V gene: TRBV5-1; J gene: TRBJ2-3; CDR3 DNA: TGCGCCAGCAGCTTGGGTCTATGGGGCGCGACAGATACGCAGTATTTT; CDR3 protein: CASSLGLWGATDTQYF
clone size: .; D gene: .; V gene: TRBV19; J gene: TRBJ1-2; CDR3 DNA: TGTGCCAGTAGTATCCAGGCCCGTGGCTACACCTTC; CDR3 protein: CASSIQARGYTF
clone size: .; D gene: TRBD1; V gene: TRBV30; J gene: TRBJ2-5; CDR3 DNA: TGTGCCTCGCCACAGGGGGTCACGGGGACCCAGTACTTC; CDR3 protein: CASPQGVTGTQYF
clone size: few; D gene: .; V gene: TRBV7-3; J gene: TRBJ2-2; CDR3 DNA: TGTGCCAGCAGCTTATTTGCTAGCGAGGGCACCGGGGAGCTGTTTTTT; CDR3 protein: CASSLFASEGTGELFF
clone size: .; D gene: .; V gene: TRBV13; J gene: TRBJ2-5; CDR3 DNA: TGTGCCAGCAGCCATAGTTCCCTCGGGGAAAGACAAGAGACCCAGTACTTC; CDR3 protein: CASSHSSLGERQETQYF
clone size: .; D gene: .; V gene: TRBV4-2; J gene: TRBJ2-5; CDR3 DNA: TGTGCCAGCAGCCAAGAACGAATACTTGGATCGGGGAAGGGCGAGACCCAGTACTTC; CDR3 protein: CASSQERILGSGKGETQYF
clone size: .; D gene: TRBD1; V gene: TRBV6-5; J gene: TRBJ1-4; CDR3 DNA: TGTGCCAGCACCACCCTAACGACAGGGTTGGGCAAACTGTTTTTT; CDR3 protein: CASTTLTTGLGKLFF
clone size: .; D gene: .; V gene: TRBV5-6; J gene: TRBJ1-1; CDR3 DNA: TGTGCCAGCAGCTTCCGTACAGTAAACACTGAAGCTTTCTTT; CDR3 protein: CASSFRTVNTEAFF
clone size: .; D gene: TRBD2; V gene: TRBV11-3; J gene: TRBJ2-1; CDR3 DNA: TGTGCCAGCAGCTCAGGACTAGCGGGAGGTTACAATGAGCAGTTCTTC; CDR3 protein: CASSSGLAGGYNEQFF
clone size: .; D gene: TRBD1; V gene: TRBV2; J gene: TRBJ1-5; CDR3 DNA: TGTGCCAGCAGTACAGACAGGGACGGCAATCAGCCCCAGCATTTT; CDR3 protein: CASSTDRDGNQPQHF
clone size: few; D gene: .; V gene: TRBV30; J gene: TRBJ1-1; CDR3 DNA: TGTGCCTGGAAAAAGTGGGGGGACACTGAAGCTTTCTTT; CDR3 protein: CAWKKWGDTEAFF
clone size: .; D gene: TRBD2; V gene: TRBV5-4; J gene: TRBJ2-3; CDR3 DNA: TGTGCCAGCAGCTTGGCTAGCGGCGCAGATACGCAGTATTTT; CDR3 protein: CASSLASGADTQYF
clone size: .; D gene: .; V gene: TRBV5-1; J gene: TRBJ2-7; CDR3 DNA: TGCGCCAGCAGCTTACCCAACAGCTACGAGCAGTACTTC; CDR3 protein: CASSLPNSYEQYF
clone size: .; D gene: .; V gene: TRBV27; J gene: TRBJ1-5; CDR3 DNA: TGTGCCAGCAGTTTTTCCACGGGGGGGCAGCCCCAGCATTTT; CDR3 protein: CASSFSTGGQPQHF
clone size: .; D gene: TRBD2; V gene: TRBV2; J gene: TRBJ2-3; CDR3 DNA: TGTGCCAGCAGGGCCGGACGGGGGGGCACAGATACGCAGTATTTT; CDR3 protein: CASRAGRGGTDTQYF
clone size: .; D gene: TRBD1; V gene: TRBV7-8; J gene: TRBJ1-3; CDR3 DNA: TGTGCCAGCAGCAACAACCCGGGACAGAGTTCCGGAAACACCATATATTTT; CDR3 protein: CASSNNPGQSSGNTIYF
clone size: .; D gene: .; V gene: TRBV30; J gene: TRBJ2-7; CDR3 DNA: TGTGCCTGGAGTGTACGGGCAATCCTTGGCGAGCAGTACTTC; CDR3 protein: CAWSVRAILGEQYF
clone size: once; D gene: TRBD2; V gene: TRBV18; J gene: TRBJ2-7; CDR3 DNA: TGTGCCAGCTCACCATTGGCGGGAGGGAGCTCCTACGAGCAGTACTTC; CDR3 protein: CASSPLAGGSSYEQYF
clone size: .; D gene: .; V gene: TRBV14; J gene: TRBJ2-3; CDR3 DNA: TGTGCCAGCAGCGCGGTGGGGGGGCGTCAAGATACGCAGTATTTT; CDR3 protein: CASSAVGGRQDTQYF
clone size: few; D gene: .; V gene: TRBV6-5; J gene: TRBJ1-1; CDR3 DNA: TGTGCCAGCACCCGGGGGGAGAACACTGAAGCTTTCTTT; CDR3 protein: CASTRGENTEAFF
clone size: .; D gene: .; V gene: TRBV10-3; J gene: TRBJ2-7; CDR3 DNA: TGTGCCATCAGTGACAGCTCCTACGAGCAGTACTTC; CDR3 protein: CAISDSSYEQYF
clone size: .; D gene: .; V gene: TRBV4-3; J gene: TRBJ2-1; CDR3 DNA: TGCGCCAGCAGCCAAGTCTACGGGGGCTCCTACAATGAGCAGTTCTTC; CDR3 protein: CASSQVYGGSYNEQFF
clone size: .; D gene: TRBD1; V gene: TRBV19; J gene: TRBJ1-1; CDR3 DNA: TGTGCCAGTAGTAGCGACAGGGAGAACACTGAAGCTTTCTTT; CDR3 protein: CASSSDRENTEAFF
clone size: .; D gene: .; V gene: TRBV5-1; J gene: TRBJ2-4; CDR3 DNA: TGCGCCAGCAGCCAGGCTAGTGGGCTAGCCAAAAACATTCAGTACTTC; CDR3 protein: CASSQASGLAKNIQYF
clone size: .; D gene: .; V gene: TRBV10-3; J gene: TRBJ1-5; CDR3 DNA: TGTGCCATCAGTGAATCGAGAACAGGAAACCAGCCCCAGCATTTT; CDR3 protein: CAISESRTGNQPQHF
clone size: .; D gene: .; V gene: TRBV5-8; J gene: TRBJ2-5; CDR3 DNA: TGTGCCAGCAGCTTGATGGGGGCACGAGAGACCCAGTACTTC; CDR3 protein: CASSLMGARETQYF
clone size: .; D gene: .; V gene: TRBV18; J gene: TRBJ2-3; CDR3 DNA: TGTGCCAGCTACCCGTCGCTCACAGATACGCAGTATTTT; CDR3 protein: CASYPSLTDTQYF
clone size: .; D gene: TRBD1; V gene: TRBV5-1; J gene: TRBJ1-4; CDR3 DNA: TGCGCCAGCAGCATAGGACAGGGGGATGAAAAACTGTTTTTT; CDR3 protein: CASSIGQGDEKLFF
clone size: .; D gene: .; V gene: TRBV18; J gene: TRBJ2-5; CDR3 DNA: TGTGCCAGCGCGACTCGCATTCAAGAGACCCAGTACTTC; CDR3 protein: CASATRIQETQYF
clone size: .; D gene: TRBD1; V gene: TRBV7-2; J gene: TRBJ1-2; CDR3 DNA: TGTGCCAGCAGCGGTACAGGGGGAGGTAGGACCTATGGCTACACCTTC; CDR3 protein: CASSGTGGGRTYGYTF
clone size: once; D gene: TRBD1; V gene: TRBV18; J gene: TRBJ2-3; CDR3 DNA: TGTGCCAGCTCCGAGGGGGCGTTCACAGATACGCAGTATTTT; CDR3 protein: CASSEGAFTDTQYF
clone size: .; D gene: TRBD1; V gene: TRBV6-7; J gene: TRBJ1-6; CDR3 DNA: TGTGCCAGCAGTTACCGAACCGACAGGGTCCCCAATACCCTCCACTTT; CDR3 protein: CASSYRTDRVPNTLHF
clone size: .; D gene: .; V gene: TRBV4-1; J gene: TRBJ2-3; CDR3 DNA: TGTGCCAGCAGCCAAGAAAGGTGGTCAGATACGCAGTATTTT; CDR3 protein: CASSQERWSDTQYF
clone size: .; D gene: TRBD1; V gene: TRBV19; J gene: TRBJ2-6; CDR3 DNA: TGTGCCAGTAGCATCACGGGACAGGGGTTTTCTGGGGCCAACGTCCTGACTTTC; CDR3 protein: CASSITGQGFSGANVLTF
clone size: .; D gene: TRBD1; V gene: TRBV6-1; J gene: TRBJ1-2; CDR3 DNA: TGTGCCAGCAGTGAAGGGCTTTCGGACAGGACCCTCTATGGCTACACCTTC; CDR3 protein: CASSEGLSDRTLYGYTF
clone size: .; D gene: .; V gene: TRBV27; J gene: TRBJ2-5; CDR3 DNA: TGTGCCAGCAGTTCAATTCCATCACCGGAGACCCAGTACTTC; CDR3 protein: CASSSIPSPETQYF
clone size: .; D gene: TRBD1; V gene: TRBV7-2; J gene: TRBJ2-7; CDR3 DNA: TGTGCCAGCAGCGTAAACAGGGGGCGCGCCTACGAGCAGTACTTC; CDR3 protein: CASSVNRGRAYEQYF
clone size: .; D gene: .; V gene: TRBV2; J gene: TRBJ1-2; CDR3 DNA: TGTGCCAGCAGTGACAGACTCGACTATGGCTACACCTTC; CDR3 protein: CASSDRLDYGYTF
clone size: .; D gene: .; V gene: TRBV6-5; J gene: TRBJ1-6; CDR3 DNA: TGTGCCAGCACCCGCTTATCTGGGTCTTCACCCCTCCACTTT; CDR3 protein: CASTRLSGSSPLHF
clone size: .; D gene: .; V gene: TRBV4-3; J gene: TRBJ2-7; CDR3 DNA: TGCGCCAGCAGCCAAGATAGCCGGAGTTGGGCCTACGAGCAGTACTTC; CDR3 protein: CASSQDSRSWAYEQYF
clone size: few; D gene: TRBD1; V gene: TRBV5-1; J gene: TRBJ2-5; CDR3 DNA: TGCGCCAGCAGCTTCGGAACAGGGGGGAGAGAGACCCAGTACTTC; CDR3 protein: CASSFGTGGRETQYF
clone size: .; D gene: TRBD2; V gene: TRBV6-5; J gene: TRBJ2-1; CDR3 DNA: TGTGCCAGCAGGGAGCGGGGGGCCCTCGGTGAGCAGTTCTTC; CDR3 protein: CASRERGALGEQFF
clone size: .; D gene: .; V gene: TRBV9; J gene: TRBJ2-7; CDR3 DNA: TGTGCCAGCAGCGTAGGACCCGACACAGTCTACGAGCAGTACTTC; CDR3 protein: CASSVGPDTVYEQYF
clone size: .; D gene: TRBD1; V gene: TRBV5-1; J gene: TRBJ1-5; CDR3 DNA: TGCGCCAGCAGCCCCGGGACAGGCAATCAGCCCCAGCATTTT; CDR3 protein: CASSPGTGNQPQHF
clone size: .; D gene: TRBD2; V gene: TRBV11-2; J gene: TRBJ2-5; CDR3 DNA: TGTGCCAGCAGCTCGGAAGGACTAGCGGAGACCCAGTACTTC; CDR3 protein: CASSSEGLAETQYF
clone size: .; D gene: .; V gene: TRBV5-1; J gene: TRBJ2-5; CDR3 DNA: TGCGCCAGCAGCGAATTAGGAGTAGGGCAGACCCAGTACTTC; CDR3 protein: CASSELGVGQTQYF
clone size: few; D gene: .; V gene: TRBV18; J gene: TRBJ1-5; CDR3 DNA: TGTGCCAGCTCACCCCTCCAAGGCAGCAATCAGCCCCAGCATTTT; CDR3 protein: CASSPLQGSNQPQHF
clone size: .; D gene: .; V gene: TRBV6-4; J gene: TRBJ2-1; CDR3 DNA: TGTGCCAGCAGTATCGGCTATCCTAGCTCCTACAATGAGCAGTTCTTC; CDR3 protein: CASSIGYPSSYNEQFF
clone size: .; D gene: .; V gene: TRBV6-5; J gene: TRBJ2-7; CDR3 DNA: TGTGCCAGCAGGCCGGGACAAACCTACGAGCAGTACTTC; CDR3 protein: CASRPGQTYEQYF
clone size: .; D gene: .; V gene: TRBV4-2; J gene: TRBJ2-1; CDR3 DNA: TGTGCCAGCAGCCCACTGGCATTTGGGCCACTGTTCTTC; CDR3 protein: CASSPLAFGPLFF
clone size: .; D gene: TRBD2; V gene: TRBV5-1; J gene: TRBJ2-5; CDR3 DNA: TGCGCCAGCAGCATGTACTCTAGCGGGAGTTTGGAGACCCAGTACTTC; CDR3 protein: CASSMYSSGSLETQYF